A single sample is the source of the 20 T cell receptor beta chains below, sequenced in a study of neoadjuvant nivolumab and ipilimumab in lung cancer (dated by TCRdb to about 2020). The time point label here, explained by the study, means: at surgical resection after neoadjuvant nivolumab +/- ipilimumab. Receptors were amplified or captured by the immunoSEQ multiplex PCR assay. TCRdb limited this immuneACCESS table to in-frame rearrangements with V and J called. A share of clones is missing; checked studies link under half to unresolved V genes, and the rest is unexplained. The sample records 5,000 to 5,500 clones, around 91% of which are singletons. The ten largest clones capture around 3.1% of the sample. Specimen: blood, collected after neoadjuvant nivolumab, alone or with ipilimumab, at or shortly before surgery. Source of these receptors: an adult with non-small cell lung cancer. Some clones in this sample may be carry-over from other donors' samples.

The chain recombines TRBV4-1 with TRBJ1-1, with D unresolved. Trimming stripped 0 bases from V and 6 bases from J, with 8 bases between. Germline CDR1 and CDR2: MGHRA and YSYEKL. The CDR3 has 13 residues. The CDR3 DNA sequence: TGCGCCAGCAGCCAAGAGCTGAAACCTGAAGCTTTCTTT. Encoded protein: CASSQELKPEAFF.

The chain has TRBV18 and TRBJ2-1; the D is unclear. V shed 2 bases and J shed 6 bases, with 20 bases lying between them. CDR1 and CDR2 (germline): KGHSH, LQKENI. The length of the CDR3 is 17 residues. In nucleotides, the CDR3 is TGTGCCAGCTCACCAACGCGACTCAAGGCCCACCCCAATGAGCAGTTCTTC. Protein sequence: CASSPTRLKAHPNEQFF.

This chain connects TRBV6-5 to TRBJ2-3; D is possibly TRBD1 (6 bases). CDR1 and CDR2 (germline): MNHEY, SVGAGI. This CDR3 is 15 amino acids long. Between the trimmed V and J ends, which lost 8 bases and 2 bases, there was a span of 17 bases. CDR3 bases: TGTGCCAGCCGATCATCAGGGGTGATCACAGATACGCAGTATTTT. As protein: CASRSSGVITDTQYF.

This rearrangement joins TRBV6-5 to TRBJ2-3; TRBD1 is a possible D gene (6 bases). The germline V gene has CDR1 MNHEY and CDR2 SVGAGI. The CDR3 runs to 16 residues. Trimming pared 2 bases from V and 1 base from J, leaving 13 bases between. Written as DNA, the CDR3 is TGTGCCAGCAGTTACGCACAGGGAATCGGCACAGATACGCAGTATTTT. Its translation: CASSYAQGIGTDTQYF.

The chain joins TRBV30 to TRBJ2-3; a possible D gene is TRBD2 (5 bases). The CDR3 covers 17 residues. Looked up from germline, CDR1 is GTSNPN and CDR2 is SVGIG (reference sequence). V gave up 2 bases and J gave up 0 bases, with 18 bases separating them. CDR3 loop: CAWSRSGLFSSTDTQYF. The CDR3 DNA reads as TGTGCCTGGAGTCGCTCCGGACTGTTTTCTAGCACAGATACGCAGTATTTT.

This chain uses TRBV14 with TRBJ2-5, with 7 bases identical to TRBD2. The CDR3 runs to 15 residues. Trimming at V came to 4 bases and at J to 5 bases, leaving 10 bases not matched to a gene. Germline CDR1 reads SGHDN; CDR2 reads FVKESK. The DNA of the CDR3 is TGTGCCAGCAGCCCTCGACTAGCAAGGTGGGAGACCCAGTACTTC. As protein: CASSPRLARWETQYF. The variable domain in full, with the rest retrieved from reference TRBV14 and TRBJ2-5, is EAGVTQFPSHSVIEKGQTVTLRCDPISGHDNLYWYRRVMGKEIKFLLHFVKESKQDESGMPNNRFLAERTGGTYSTLKVQPAELEDSGVYFCASSPRLARWETQYFGPGTRLLVL.

V and J are TRBV7-9 and TRBJ2-1, with TRBD2 identical over 9 bases. The ends lost 5 bases at V and 6 bases at J; junction bases unmatched: 8. Germline CDR1 is SEHNR and CDR2 is FQNEAQ (reference sequence). This CDR3 spans 15 amino acids. CDR3 region: CASSPSGLAGNEQFF. The CDR3 nucleotides are TGTGCCAGCAGCCCGTCGGGACTAGCTGGCAATGAGCAGTTCTTC.

CDR3 bases: TGTGCCATAACAGACCGGGACAGGGGTATTTACGAGCAGTACTTC. Its translation is CAITDRDRGIYEQYF. The genes are TRBV28 and TRBJ2-7; 10 nucleotides align to TRBD1. The CDR3 covers 15 residues. V lost 10 bases, J lost 4 bases, and 13 bases stayed unmatched. The V gene's germline CDR1 is MDHEN and CDR2 SYDVKM.

The gene calls are TRBV7-8 and TRBJ1-5; D is possibly TRBD1 (6 bases). The V gene lost 1 base and the J gene lost 8 bases, with 15 bases spanning the gap. Germline lookup yields CDR1 SGHVS and CDR2 FQNEAQ. The CDR3 runs 15 residues. For the CDR3, the DNA is TGTGCCAGCAGCTTAGGACCCGGGGGGCAGGAGCCCCAGCATTTT. Protein: CASSLGPGGQEPQHF. The variable domain in full, with the rest retrieved from reference TRBV7-8 and TRBJ1-5, is GAGVSQSPRYKVAKRGQDVALRCDPISGHVSLFWYQQALGQGPEFLTYFQNEAQLDKSGLPSDRFFAERPEGSVSTLKIQRTQQEDSAVYLCASSLGPGGQEPQHFGDGTRLSIL.

The chain employs TRBV4-1 and TRBJ2-7; 16 bases line up with TRBD2. The CDR3 totals 19 residues. The germline V gene encodes CDR1 MGHRA and CDR2 YSYEKL. V dropped 1 base and J dropped 4; count of bases not matched to a gene: 10. This chain's CDR3 is CASSQVAPGLAGGRYEQYF. The CDR3 DNA reads as TGCGCCAGCAGCCAAGTTGCTCCGGGACTAGCGGGAGGGAGGTACGAGCAGTACTTC.

The V gene is TRBV29-1, the J gene TRBJ1-2; 8 bases map to TRBD1. The CDR3 length is 12 residues. CDR1 and CDR2 (germline): SQVTM, ANQGSEA. The J segment lost 7 bases and the V segment lost 2 bases, leaving 3 bases of the junction unmatched. The CDR3 spells CSVERTGLGYTF. CDR3 in DNA: TGCAGCGTTGAACGGACAGGGCTTGGCTACACCTTC. The full variable domain, completed using reference TRBV29-1 and TRBJ1-2, is SAVISQKPSRDICQRGTSLTIQCQVDSQVTMMFWYRQQPGQSLTLIATANQGSEATYESGFVIDKFPISRPNLTFSTLTVSNMSPEDSSIYLCSVERTGLGYTFGSGTRLTVV.

The chain links TRBV11-2 to TRBJ2-7; D remains unclear. The CDR3 runs 15 residues. Per germline, CDR1 SGHAT and CDR2 FQNNGV. V lost 1 base to trimming and J lost 9 bases, with 19 bases between them. The CDR3 region is CASSLVSPPLAVQYF. In DNA, the CDR3 is TGTGCCAGCAGCTTAGTTTCTCCCCCGCTGGCGGTGCAGTACTTC.

The genes are TRBV7-2 and TRBJ1-5; D gene uncertain. The CDR3 runs 13 residues. V was pared by 4 bases and J by 3 bases, with 7 bases between. Germline lookup yields CDR1 SGHTA and CDR2 FQGNSA. The CDR3 DNA follows: TGTGCCAGCAGCTCGTCTTTCAATCAGCCCCAGCATTTT. Translating gives CASSSSFNQPQHF.

The V and J genes are TRBV7-3 and TRBJ2-3, with D perhaps matching TRBD1 or TRBD2 (5 bases each). This CDR3 spans 14 amino acids. From germline, CDR1 is SGHTA and CDR2 FQGTGA. V was trimmed by 2 bases and J by 7 bases, leaving 13 bases between them. CDR3 loop: CASSLAGTKNTQYF. CDR3 sequence (DNA): TGTGCCAGCAGCTTAGCCGGGACCAAAAATACGCAGTATTTT.

The chain is built from TRBV5-1 and TRBJ2-7, with D maybe TRBD2 (5 bases). This CDR3 is built from 16 residues. Per germline, CDR1 SGHRS and CDR2 YFSETQ. Trimming shortened V by 0 bases and J by 3 bases, and 16 bases separated the two germline ends. The CDR3 DNA reads as TGCGCCAGCAGCTTGGCCCGTGGCGGACTCGTCTACGAGCAGTACTTC. This sequence encodes CASSLARGGLVYEQYF.

The CDR3 DNA is TGTGCCAGCAAGGAGGGCTCCTACAATGAGCAGTTCTTC. Its translation: CASKEGSYNEQFF. This chain connects TRBV27 to TRBJ2-1; the D gene is possibly TRBD2 (6 bases). The ends were cut back, 7 bases at V and 0 bases at J, with 7 bases in the middle. The CDR3 length is 13 residues. From germline, CDR1 is MNHEY and CDR2 SMNVEV (reference sequence).

The chain links TRBV4-1 to TRBJ2-3, with 8 bases aligning to TRBD2. The J segment lost 3 bases and the V segment lost 5 bases, leaving 4 bases of the junction unmatched. Germline V gene data show CDR1 as MGHRA and CDR2 as YSYEKL. The CDR3 is 14 residues long. DNA of the CDR3: TGCGCCAGCAGCGGTAGCGGGACGACAGATACGCAGTATTTT. This codes for CASSGSGTTDTQYF.

The chain combines TRBV5-1 with TRBJ2-7; D gene ambiguous. This CDR3 comprises 13 residues. The V gene's germline CDR1 is SGHRS and CDR2 YFSETQ. Between the trimmed V and J ends, which lost 0 bases and 7 bases, there was a span of 11 bases. Written as DNA, the CDR3 is TGCGCCAGCAGCTTGGAGTCCACTTGGGAGCAGTACTTC. It translates to CASSLESTWEQYF. The full variable domain, completed using reference TRBV5-1 and TRBJ2-7, is KAGVTQTPRYLIKTRGQQVTLSCSPISGHRSVSWYQQTPGQGLQFLFEYFSETQRNKGNFPGRFSGRQFSNSRSEMNVSTLELGDSALYLCASSLESTWEQYFGPGTRLTVT.

The chain carries TRBV5-4 and TRBJ2-5; D not resolved. The CDR3 has 14 residues. Trimming took 0 bases from V and 2 from J, leaving 8 bases between them. Germline V gene lookup returns CDR1 SGHNT and CDR2 YYREEE (reference sequence). CDR3 protein: CASSLAGRQETQYF. The CDR3 bases are TGTGCCAGCAGCTTGGCCGGACGGCAAGAGACCCAGTACTTC.

V gene TRBV2 combines with J gene TRBJ2-5, with a weak D call TRBD2 (6 bases). This CDR3 has 16 residues. Germline CDR1 SNHLY, CDR2 FYNNEI. The V gene lost 5 bases and the J gene lost 0 bases, with 16 bases spanning the gap. The DNA for the CDR3 is TGTGCCAGCAGTTACGGACTGGCGGGGTACCAAGAGACCCAGTACTTC. Its translation is CASSYGLAGYQETQYF.